The clone carrying this T cell receptor (beta chain) showed up just a few times. The data belong to a study of blood T cell repertoires in COVID-19. Study-wide background: Acute and convalescent COVID-19 samples came from the United States, Italy and Spain. The cDNA or gDNA used as material had been derived from T cells, B-cell-depleted T cells, or PBMCs.

How the authors handled the data: Nucleated cell number was recorded as an estimate derived from reference gene primer amplification. The method was immunoSEQ multiplex PCR; TCRdb's version includes in-frame clones alone and lacks a portion of them. V, J and clone size are those of that table, while D and trimming were read from the DNA. The repertoire holds roughly 90,000 clones, 80% to 90% seen once, with roughly 5.2% in the top ten. The sequencing sample was made of peripheral blood. The origin of this receptor is a woman at least 80 years old with active COVID-19.

The CDR3 nucleotides are TGTGCCAGTAGTATAGGGGCAGGGGCCAACGTCCTGACTTTC. Translating it yields CASSIGAGANVLTF. The V call is TRBV19, the J call TRBJ2-6; D is unresolved. This CDR3 is built from 14 residues. The ends were cut back, 1 base at V and 4 bases at J, with 5 bases in the middle. Germline values: CDR1 LNHDA, CDR2 SQIVND (reference sequence).